These 26 T cell receptor beta chains came from one sample sequenced in a study of blood T cell repertoires in COVID-19. Libraries were prepared by immunoSEQ multiplex PCR; TCRdb keeps only in-frame clonotypes and omits some of them. Of roughly 200,000 clones in the sample, about 87% were seen once. The sequenced sample consisted of peripheral blood. The receptors here all came from a man between 60 and 70 years old with acute or convalescent COVID-19.

This chain's CDR3 is CSVALDRGYNEQFF. As DNA, the CDR3 is TGCAGCGTTGCCTTGGACAGGGGCTACAATGAGCAGTTCTTC. This rearrangement joins TRBV29-1 to TRBJ2-1; 9 bases are shared with TRBD1. CDR3 length: 14 residues. The V gene's germline CDR1 is SQVTM and CDR2 ANQGSEA. The V segment lost 4 bases and the J segment 3 bases; nucleotides outside the gene matches: 4.

The chain carries TRBV5-6 and TRBJ1-2; the D gene is possibly TRBD1 (5 bases). Trimming pared 0 bases from V and 7 bases from J, leaving 13 bases between. The CDR3 covers 14 residues. Per the germline V gene, CDR1 is SGHDT and CDR2 is YYEEEE. CDR3 nucleotides: TGTGCCAGCAGCTTGGCCGGGGGTCATGGTGGCTACACCTTC. Translation: CASSLAGGHGGYTF.

The gene calls are TRBV21-1 and TRBJ2-2; TRBD1, the D gene given by the table, was not confirmed from the DNA. TRBV21-1 is marked as a pseudogene. CDR3 length: 15 amino acids. The CDR3 DNA reads TGTGCCAGCAGCCCGGGACAGGGTTACACCGGGGAGCTGTTTTTT. Its translation is CASSPGQGYTGELFF.

This clone was counted between two and nine times. The chain is built from TRBV11-2 and TRBJ2-1; 7 nucleotides align to TRBD2. The CDR3 is made up of 16 amino acids. Per the germline V gene, CDR1 is SGHAT and CDR2 is FQNNGV. J lost 1 base, V lost 5 bases, and 8 bases had no gene match. In nucleotides, the CDR3 is TGTGCCAGCAGCCTACTCCTAGCGGAGTCCTACAATGAGCAGTTCTTC. Encoded protein: CASSLLLAESYNEQFF.

The chain employs TRBV6-1 and TRBJ1-6; D is undetermined. V shed 0 bases and J shed 0 bases, with 9 bases lying between them. This CDR3 has 17 amino acids. CDR1 and CDR2 (germline): MNHNS, SASEGT. The CDR3 protein is CASSEAQASSYNSPLHF. As DNA, the CDR3 is TGTGCCAGCAGTGAAGCCCAGGCCAGCTCCTATAATTCACCCCTCCACTTT.

The chain carries TRBV9 and TRBJ1-2; 7 positions match TRBD1. The CDR3 totals 15 residues. Germline CDR1 SGDLS, CDR2 YYNGEE. With V trimmed by 0 bases and J by 4 bases, 6 bases remained unmatched. The CDR3 reads CASSVGQGGAYGYTF. Written as DNA, the CDR3 is TGTGCCAGCAGCGTAGGCCAGGGGGGAGCCTATGGCTACACCTTC.

This clone has only a few counts. The chain carries TRBV2 and TRBJ1-1; D is unresolved. The germline V gene encodes CDR1 SNHLY and CDR2 FYNNEI. V gave up 8 bases and J gave up 1 base, with 8 bases separating them. The CDR3 runs to 12 residues. DNA of the CDR3: TGTGCCAGCTTATTAGCGAACACTGAAGCTTTCTTT. Protein: CASLLANTEAFF. The full variable domain, rest sourced from reference TRBV2 and TRBJ1-1, is EPEVTQTPSHQVTQMGQEVILRCVPISNHLYFYWYRQILGQKVEFLVSFYNNEISEKSEIFDDQFSVERPDGSNFTLKIRSTKLEDSAMYFCASLLANTEAFFGQGTRLTVV.

V and J are TRBV6-5 and TRBJ1-2; D call uncertain. V lost 6 bases and J lost 7, with 12 bases in between. The CDR3 covers 12 residues. Germline lookup yields CDR1 MNHEY and CDR2 SVGAGI. CDR3 sequence reads: CASRGPPLGYTF. The CDR3 DNA reads TGTGCCAGCAGGGGCCCGCCGCTTGGCTACACCTTC.

The chain carries TRBV29-1 and TRBJ1-2; D uncertain. This CDR3 comprises 14 residues. Trimming took 3 bases from V and 2 from J, leaving 13 bases between them. The germline V gene encodes CDR1 SQVTM and CDR2 ANQGSEA. The CDR3 DNA is TGCAGCGTTGAGGAAGGAGGAAAAAACTATGGCTACACCTTC. Translated, it gives CSVEEGGKNYGYTF.

This clone appeared a single time. The chain recombines TRBV5-1 with TRBJ2-1; TRBD1 matches 9 bases. The V and J ends lost 6 bases and 0 bases, in that order; junction bases with no gene match: 10. The germline CDR1 and CDR2 sequences are SGHRS and YFSETQ. This CDR3 region has 17 residues. The CDR3 spells CASIPLRDRVSYNEQFF. The CDR3 region has the DNA TGCGCCAGCATTCCACTCCGGGACAGGGTCTCCTACAATGAGCAGTTCTTC.

This clone was seen a handful of times. The V call is TRBV2, the J call TRBJ1-3; no reliable D call. The CDR3 spans 13 residues. V shed 4 bases and J shed 0 bases, with 4 bases lying between them. Germline loops: CDR1 SNHLY, CDR2 FYNNEI. The CDR3 region has the DNA TGTGCCAGCAGTGCAGGCTCTGGAAACACCATATATTTT. This sequence encodes CASSAGSGNTIYF.

The chain uses TRBV19 and TRBJ1-5; TRBD1 aligns across 8 bases. This CDR3 region has 14 residues. The trim removed 9 bases at V and 2 bases at J, leaving 6 bases unmatched. Per the germline V gene, CDR1 is LNHDA and CDR2 is SQIVND (reference sequence). The CDR3 nucleotides read TGTGCCAGCGCAAGGACAGGGCGCAATCAGCCCCAGCATTTT. Translated, it gives CASARTGRNQPQHF.

V and J are TRBV7-8 and TRBJ1-3; 8 bases are shared with TRBD1. CDR3 length equals 17 residues. CDR1 SGHVS and CDR2 FQNEAQ come from the germline V gene. Trimming removed 4 bases from V and 0 bases from J; junction bases left unmatched: 8. CDR3 sequence reads: CASSSRGQAASGNTIYF. Here the CDR3 DNA reads TGTGCCAGCAGCTCTCGGGGACAGGCTGCCTCTGGAAACACCATATATTTT.

This chain joins TRBV5-1 and TRBJ1-1, with D maybe TRBD1 (5 bases). Trimming stripped 6 bases from V and 0 bases from J, with 9 bases between. The CDR3 covers 13 residues. Germline V CDR1 and CDR2: SGHRS, YFSETQ. The CDR3 protein is CASKRGLNTEAFF. The CDR3 DNA sequence: TGCGCCAGCAAAAGGGGATTGAACACTGAAGCTTTCTTT.

The chain joins TRBV11-2 to TRBJ1-6; D not certain. V dropped 1 base and J dropped 5 bases, with 9 bases sitting between them. Germline CDR1 SGHAT, CDR2 FQNNGV. This CDR3 has 15 amino acids. CDR3: CASSLGPSDNSPLHF. The CDR3 bases are TGTGCCAGCAGCTTAGGTCCCAGCGATAATTCACCCCTCCACTTT.

The rearrangement joins TRBV6-5 to TRBJ1-6, with TRBD1 identical over 10 bases. V was clipped by 2 bases and J by 7 bases; unmatched bases: 2. The length of the CDR3 is 15 residues. Germline V lookup: CDR1 MNHEY, CDR2 SVGAGI. CDR3 sequence (DNA): TGTGCCAGCAGTTACGGGACAGGGGTCAATTCACCCCTCCACTTT. This encodes CASSYGTGVNSPLHF.

The chain employs TRBV2 and TRBJ1-1; D is unresolved. The V gene lost 2 bases and the J gene lost 6 bases, with 16 bases spanning the gap. This CDR3 is 15 amino acids long. Looked up from germline, CDR1 is SNHLY and CDR2 is FYNNEI. The CDR3 DNA follows: TGTGCCAGCAGTGAAACGGCATTTCAGGCGCCTGAAGCTTTCTTT. This encodes CASSETAFQAPEAFF.

This clone was recorded only once. The J gene is TRBJ2-1, the V gene TRBV19; D possibly corresponds to TRBD2 (7 bases). V was pared by 6 bases and J by 9 bases, with 21 bases between. The CDR3 is 15 residues long. The germline CDR1 and CDR2 sequences are LNHDA and SQIVND (reference sequence). For the CDR3, the DNA is TGTGCCAGTAGCCCTCCGGGGGGCCTTCGTGGTGAGCAGTTCTTC. Translated, it gives CASSPPGGLRGEQFF.

This clone came up many times. V and J are TRBV19 and TRBJ2-3; 11 bases are shared with TRBD1. V shed 3 bases and J 2 bases; nucleotides not matched to a gene: 10. Per germline, CDR1 LNHDA and CDR2 SQIVND (reference sequence). There are 18 residues in the CDR3. The CDR3 here is CASSMALGTGGSTDTQYF. The CDR3 region has the DNA TGTGCCAGTAGTATGGCTCTCGGGACAGGGGGTTCCACAGATACGCAGTATTTT. Combining the CDR3 with reference TRBV19 and TRBJ2-3 gives the whole variable domain DGGITQSPKYLFRKEGQNVTLSCEQNLNHDAMYWYRQDPGQGLRLIYYSQIVNDFQKGDIAEGYSVSREKKESFPLTVTSAQKNPTAFYLCASSMALGTGGSTDTQYFGPGTRLTVL.

This clone showed up just a few times. The chain is built from TRBV4-1 and TRBJ1-2; TRBD1 might be the D (6 bases). Trimming removed 1 base at V and 3 bases at J, with 9 bases between. Germline-derived CDR1 and CDR2 are MGHRA and YSYEKL. The CDR3 is made up of 14 amino acids. DNA for the CDR3: TGCGCCAGCAGCCAAGCTCACAGGGACTATGGCTACACCTTC. It yields the protein CASSQAHRDYGYTF.

This CDR3 is CASRSDTGGPNTIYF. The DNA of the CDR3 is TGTGCCAGCAGGAGCGATACAGGGGGCCCAAACACCATATATTTT. This rearrangement joins TRBV6-5 to TRBJ1-3; TRBD1 agrees at 9 bases. The CDR3 contains 15 residues. The germline CDR1 and CDR2 sequences are MNHEY and SVGAGI. J gave up 6 bases and V 6 bases, and 9 bases lay outside the gene matches.

This clone has more than one count but fewer than ten. The J gene is TRBJ1-6, the V gene TRBV5-4; D is uncertain. The V and J ends lost 6 bases and 7 bases respectively, with 14 bases between them. The CDR3 has 14 amino acids. Germline values: CDR1 SGHNT, CDR2 YYREEE (reference sequence). CDR3 sequence reads: CASNRPGENSPLHF. The CDR3 nucleotides read TGTGCCAGCAACCGACCGGGTGAGAATTCACCCCTCCACTTT. Variable domain in full (rest from reference TRBV5-4 and TRBJ1-6): ETGVTQSPTHLIKTRGQQVTLRCSSQSGHNTVSWYQQALGQGPQFIFQYYREEENGRGNFPPRFSGLQFPNYSSELNVNALELDDSALYLCASNRPGENSPLHFGNGTRLTVT.

This clone was found a few times. CDR3 in DNA: TGTGCCAGCAGCTTCACCTTAGCGGGGTACAATGAGCAGTTCTTC. It encodes CASSFTLAGYNEQFF. The V call is TRBV7-2, the J call TRBJ2-1; 8 bases fit TRBD2. This CDR3 is 15 amino acids long. The V segment lost 3 bases and the J segment 4 bases; nucleotides outside the gene matches: 5. CDR1 and CDR2 (germline): SGHTA, FQGNSA.

The chain links TRBV9 to TRBJ2-3; 9 bases match TRBD2. This CDR3 contains 14 residues. In germline, CDR1 is SGDLS, CDR2 YYNGEE. With 8 bases clipped from V and 3 bases from J, the junction kept 7 bases outside the gene matches. The CDR3 nucleotides read TGTGCCAGTGTAGCGGGGGACTCTACAGATACGCAGTATTTT. It translates to CASVAGDSTDTQYF.

This chain joins TRBV28 and TRBJ1-1; D is perhaps TRBD1 (6 bases). Looked up from germline, CDR1 is MDHEN and CDR2 is SYDVKM. The length of the CDR3 is 15 residues. V was cut by 3 bases and J by 4 bases, with 15 bases left in between. CDR3 DNA sequence: TGTGCCAGCAGTTTGGGGGGGGCTCTAGGCACTGAAGCTTTCTTT. As protein: CASSLGGALGTEAFF.

The J gene is TRBJ2-7, the V gene TRBV11-2; 9 nucleotides agree with TRBD2. The CDR3 totals 15 residues. Germline CDR1 and CDR2: SGHAT and FQNNGV. The J segment lost 4 bases and the V segment lost 2 bases, leaving 6 bases of the junction unmatched. The CDR3, as DNA: TGTGCCAGCAGCTTATTACCAGCGGGGGGATACGAGCAGTACTTC. Translation gives CASSLLPAGGYEQYF.